This TCR beta chain came from a study of blood T cells in healthy people across ages. A second PCR of about 6 to 11 cycles used a sample-barcoded 5' primer and a J-beta primer mix. TCRdb re-derived calls from the 5' RACE reads in MiXCR, one entry per CDR3 protein. The sample lists 1.4 million or so distinct CDR3 sequences, approximately 39% occurring once. This clonotype occurred a few times. Its specificity is unknown. Between the trimmed V and J ends, which lost 6 bases and 4 bases, there was a span of 21 bases. CDR1 SQVTM and CDR2 ANQGSEA come from the germline V gene. This CDR3 has 15 amino acids. The study, taken as a whole, reports: A roughly linear fall in TCR beta diversity per million T cells was seen with increasing age.

Sequenced input: blood. The TCR comes from a young woman in good health. The genes are TRBV29-1 and TRBJ1-2; D gene unclear. The CDR3 sequence: CSVQAQDGGLYGYTF. CDR3 DNA: TGCAGCGTCCAAGCCCAGGACGGTGGGCTCTATGGCTACACCTTC.